Included here is one T cell receptor (beta chain) sequence, with context. The CDR3 sequence is 13 residues long. The germline V and J ends were trimmed by 4 bases and 3 bases, with 9 bases remaining between them. The record originates from a study of T-cell memory formation after mild COVID-19. TCRdb re-called the 5' RACE reads through MiXCR, storing one row per CDR3 protein. Of some 280,000 distinct CDR3 sequences listed, roughly 15% are singletons. The TCR was taken from a man younger than 30 who had mild COVID-19 (a few samples of this study predate the infection). Cell type and time point are not known. The chain carries TRBV12-3 or TRBV12-4 and TRBJ1-1; D may be TRBD1 (5 bases). The sample consisted of PBMCs or a T cell subset sorted from them (not recorded which). CDR3 in DNA: TGTGCCAGCAGTTCCGACAGATACACTGAAGCTTTCTTT. Translation: CASSSDRYTEAFF.